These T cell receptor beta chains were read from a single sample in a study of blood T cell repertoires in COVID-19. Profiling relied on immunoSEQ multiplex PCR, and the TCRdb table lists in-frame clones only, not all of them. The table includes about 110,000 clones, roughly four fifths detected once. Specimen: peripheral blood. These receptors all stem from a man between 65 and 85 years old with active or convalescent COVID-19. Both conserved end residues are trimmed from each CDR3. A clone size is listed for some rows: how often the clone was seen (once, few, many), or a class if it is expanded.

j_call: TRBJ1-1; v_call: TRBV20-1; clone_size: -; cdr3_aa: RAGDPTEAF
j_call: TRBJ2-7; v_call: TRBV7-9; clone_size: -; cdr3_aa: ASSLGQRGLNEQY
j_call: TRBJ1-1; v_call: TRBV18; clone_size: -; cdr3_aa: ASSPLSPGTGGTEAF
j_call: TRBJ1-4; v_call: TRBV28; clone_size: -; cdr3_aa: ASSLQGAGGEKLF
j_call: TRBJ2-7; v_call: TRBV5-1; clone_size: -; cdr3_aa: ASSLAQADNPYEQY
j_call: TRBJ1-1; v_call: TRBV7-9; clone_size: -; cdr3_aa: ASSSYTGLPGNTEAF
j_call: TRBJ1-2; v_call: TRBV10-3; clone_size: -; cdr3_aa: AISESAANYGYT
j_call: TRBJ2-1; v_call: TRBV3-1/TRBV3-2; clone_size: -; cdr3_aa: ASSQAPTGHYNEQF
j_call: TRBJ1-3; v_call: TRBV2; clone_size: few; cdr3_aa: ASSMGRGANSGNTIY
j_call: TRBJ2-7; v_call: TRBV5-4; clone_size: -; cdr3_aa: ASSSGTSGEDEQY
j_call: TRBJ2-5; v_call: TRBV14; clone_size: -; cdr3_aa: ASSQGTGRETQY
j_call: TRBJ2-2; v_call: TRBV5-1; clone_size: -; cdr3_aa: ASSSNTGASNTGELF
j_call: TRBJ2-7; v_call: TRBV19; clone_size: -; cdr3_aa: ASRPEGISYEQY
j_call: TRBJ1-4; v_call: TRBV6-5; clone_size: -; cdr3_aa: ASSYSGTATNEKLF
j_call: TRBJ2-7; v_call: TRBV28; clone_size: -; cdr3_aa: ASSSEYPTSSG
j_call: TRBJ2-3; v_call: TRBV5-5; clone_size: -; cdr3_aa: ASSFGDNTDTQY
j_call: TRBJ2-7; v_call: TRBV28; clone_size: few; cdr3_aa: ASSLWEGLNEQY
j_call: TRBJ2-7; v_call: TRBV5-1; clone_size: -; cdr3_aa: ASAPSGPYEQY
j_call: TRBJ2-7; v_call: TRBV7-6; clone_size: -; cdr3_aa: ASSFGTGGSYEQY
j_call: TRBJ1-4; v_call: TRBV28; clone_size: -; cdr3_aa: ASEVRGSNEKLF
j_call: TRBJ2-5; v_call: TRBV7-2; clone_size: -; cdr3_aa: ASSPQETQY
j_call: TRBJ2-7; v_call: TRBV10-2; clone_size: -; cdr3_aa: ASRRTGGGNEQY
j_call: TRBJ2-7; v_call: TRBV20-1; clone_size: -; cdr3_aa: SASSLDVAAGDYEQY
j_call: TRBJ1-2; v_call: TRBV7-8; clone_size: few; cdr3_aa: ASSLTGSRDYGYT
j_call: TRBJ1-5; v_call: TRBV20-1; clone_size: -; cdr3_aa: SAAGDQPQH
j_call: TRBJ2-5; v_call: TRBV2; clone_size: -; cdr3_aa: ASSKGLAGGSETQY
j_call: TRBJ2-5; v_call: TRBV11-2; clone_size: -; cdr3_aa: ASSPGRRGETQY